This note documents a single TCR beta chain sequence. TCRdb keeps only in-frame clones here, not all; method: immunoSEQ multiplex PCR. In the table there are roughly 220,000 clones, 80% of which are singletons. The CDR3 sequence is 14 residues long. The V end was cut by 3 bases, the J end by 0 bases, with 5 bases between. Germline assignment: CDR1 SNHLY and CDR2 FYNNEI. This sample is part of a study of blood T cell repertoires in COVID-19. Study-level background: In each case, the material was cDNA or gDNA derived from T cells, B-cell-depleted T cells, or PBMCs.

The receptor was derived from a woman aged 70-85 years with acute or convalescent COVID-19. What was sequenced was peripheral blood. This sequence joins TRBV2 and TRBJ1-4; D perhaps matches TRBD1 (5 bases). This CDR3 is CASSETATNEKLFF. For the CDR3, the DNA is TGTGCCAGCAGTGAGACAGCAACTAATGAAAAACTGTTTTTT.